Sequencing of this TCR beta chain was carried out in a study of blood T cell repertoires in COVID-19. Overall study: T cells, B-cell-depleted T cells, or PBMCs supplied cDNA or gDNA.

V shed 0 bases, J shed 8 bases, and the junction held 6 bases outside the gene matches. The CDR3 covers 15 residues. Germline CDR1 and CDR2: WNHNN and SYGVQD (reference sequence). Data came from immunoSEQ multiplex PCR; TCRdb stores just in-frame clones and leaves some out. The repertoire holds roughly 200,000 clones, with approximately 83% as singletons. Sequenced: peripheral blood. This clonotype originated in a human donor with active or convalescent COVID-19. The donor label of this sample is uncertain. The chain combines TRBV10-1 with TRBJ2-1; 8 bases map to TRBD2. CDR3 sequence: CASSESGSGMYEQFF. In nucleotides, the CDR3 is TGCGCCAGCAGTGAGTCTGGTAGCGGGATGTATGAGCAGTTCTTC.